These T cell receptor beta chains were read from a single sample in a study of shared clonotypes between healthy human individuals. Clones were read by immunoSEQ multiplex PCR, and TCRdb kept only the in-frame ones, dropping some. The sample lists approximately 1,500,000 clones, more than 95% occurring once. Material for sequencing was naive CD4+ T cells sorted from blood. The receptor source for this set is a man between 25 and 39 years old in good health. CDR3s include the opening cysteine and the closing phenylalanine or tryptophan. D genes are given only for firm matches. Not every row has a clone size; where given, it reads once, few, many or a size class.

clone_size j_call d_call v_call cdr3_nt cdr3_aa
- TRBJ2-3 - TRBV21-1 TGTGCCAGCAGCAAATGGGGGGATACGCAGTATTTT CASSKWGDTQYF
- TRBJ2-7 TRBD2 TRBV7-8 TGTGCCAGCAGCCAACCTGAGGAGGGTAGCGGGAGGAACTCCTACGAGCAGTACTTC CASSQPEEGSGRNSYEQYF
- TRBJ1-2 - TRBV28 TGTGCCAGCAGTTCCCCCCACCCGGGACTCACGAATGGCTACACCTTC CASSSPHPGLTNGYTF
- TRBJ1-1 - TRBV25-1 TGTGCCAGCAGGGGGCCAACGGGGAACACTGAAGCTTTCTTT CASRGPTGNTEAFF
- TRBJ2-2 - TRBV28 TGTGCCAGCAGTTTAGGACAGTTCGCGAACACCGGGGAGCTGTTTTTT CASSLGQFANTGELFF
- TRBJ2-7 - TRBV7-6 TGTGCCAGCAGCCGGGACACCAGTAGATACGAGCAGTACTTC CASSRDTSRYEQYF
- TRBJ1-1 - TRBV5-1 TGCGCCAGCAGGCGAGGGAGGAACACTGAAGCTTTCTTT CASRRGRNTEAFF
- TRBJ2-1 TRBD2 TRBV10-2 TGCGCCAGCAGGTATAGCGGGAGGGCCCTCAATGAGCAGTTCTTC CASRYSGRALNEQFF
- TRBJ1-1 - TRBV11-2 TGTGCCAGCACCCAGAACACTGAATGGAAAGCTTTCTTT CASTQNTEWKAFF
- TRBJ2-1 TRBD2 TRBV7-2 TGTGCCAGCAGCAAAACCGGGACTAGCGGGACCAATGAGCAGTTCTTC CASSKTGTSGTNEQFF
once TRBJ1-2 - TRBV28 TGTGCCAGCAGGGGAGGGGGATTGAATGGCTACACCTTC CASRGGGLNGYTF
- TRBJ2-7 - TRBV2 TGTGCCAGCTCGTACGAGGCTAGCTCCTACGAGCAGTACTTC CASSYEASSYEQYF
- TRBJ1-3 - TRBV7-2 TGTGCCAGCAGCATAAGGACAGCTAACTCTGGAAACACCATATATTTT CASSIRTANSGNTIYF
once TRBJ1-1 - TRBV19 TGTGCCAGTAGTATCTCAGGGGTGAACACTGAAGCTTTCTTT CASSISGVNTEAFF
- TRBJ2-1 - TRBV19 TGTGCCAGTAGCCCCTGGGAATCCTACAATGAGCAGTTCTTC CASSPWESYNEQFF
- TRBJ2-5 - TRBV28 TGTGCCAGCAGTTCGGACATCCAAGAGACCCAGTACTTC CASSSDIQETQYF
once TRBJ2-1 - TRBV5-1 TGCGCCAGCAGCTCCGGCGGGCTAGCTCACAATGAGCAGTTCTTC CASSSGGLAHNEQFF
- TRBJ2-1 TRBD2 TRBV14 TGTGCCAGCAGCCAGTATCTAGCGGGAGGGCGAAATGAGCAGTTCTTC CASSQYLAGGRNEQFF
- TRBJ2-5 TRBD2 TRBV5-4 TGTGCCAGCAGCTTGGCGACTAGCGCGGAGGAGACCCAGTACTTC CASSLATSAEETQYF
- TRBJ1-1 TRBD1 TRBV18 TGTGCCAGCTCACCTTGGACAGGGCGGAACACTGAAGCTTTCTTT CASSPWTGRNTEAFF
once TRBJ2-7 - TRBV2 TGTGCCAGCAGTGACTATTCCTACGAGCAGTACTTC CASSDYSYEQYF
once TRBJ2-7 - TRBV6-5 TGTGCCAGCAGCCTAACTAGGGGATTGGGCGAGCAGTACTTC CASSLTRGLGEQYF
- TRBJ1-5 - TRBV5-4 TGTGCCAGCAGCTTGTCATTCAATCAGCCCCAGCATTTT CASSLSFNQPQHF
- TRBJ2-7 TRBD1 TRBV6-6 TGTGCCAGCAGTTACGACGGGACAGCAGGCGAGCAGTACTTC CASSYDGTAGEQYF
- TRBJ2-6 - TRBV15 TGTGCCACCGGGGGAAAAAACGGTGGGGCCAACGTCCTGACTTTC CATGGKNGGANVLTF
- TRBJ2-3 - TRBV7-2 TGTGCCAGCAGCTTTCTGGCAGCGGAGAGCACAGATACGCAGTATTTT CASSFLAAESTDTQYF
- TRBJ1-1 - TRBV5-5 TGTGCCAGCAGAACTCCGGAGGGGACAGCTTTCTTT CASRTPEGTAFF
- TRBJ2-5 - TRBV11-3 TGTGCCAGCAGCCGGGATGGGCGGAAAGAGACCCAGTACTTC CASSRDGRKETQYF
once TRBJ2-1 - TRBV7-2 TGTGCCAGCAGCTTAGCGGAAGGCCGGGGTGCCCCGTTCTTC CASSLAEGRGAPFF
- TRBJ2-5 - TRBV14 TGTGCCAGCAGCCAAGATTGGGGACGGGAGACCCAGTACTTC CASSQDWGRETQYF
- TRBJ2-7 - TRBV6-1 TGTGCCAGCAGTGAAGTAACAGGAGCCTACGAGCAGTACTTC CASSEVTGAYEQYF
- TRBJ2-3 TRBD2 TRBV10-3 TGTGCCATCAGAACCACCGGGACTAGCGGGAGGCCCCCAGATACGCAGTATTTT CAIRTTGTSGRPPDTQYF
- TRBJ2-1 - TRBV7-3 TGTGCCAGCAGCCTGGGACCGGGCCTCCTGAATGAGCAGTTCTTC CASSLGPGLLNEQFF
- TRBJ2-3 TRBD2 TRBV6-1 TGTGCCAGCAGTGCACTGTCCCTAGCGGGAGTTATCGCAGATACGCAGTATTTT CASSALSLAGVIADTQYF
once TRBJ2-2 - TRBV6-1 TGTGCCAGCAGTTTGGAGAGGGGGACCGGGGAGCTGTTTTTT CASSLERGTGELFF
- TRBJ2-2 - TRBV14 TGTGCCAGCAGAAGGGGGAGTGGTTTCGCCGGGGAGCTGTTTTTT CASRRGSGFAGELFF
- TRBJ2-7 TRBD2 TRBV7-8 TGTGCCAGCAGCTCGTTAACTAGCGGGAGGCTCTACGAGCAGTACTTC CASSSLTSGRLYEQYF
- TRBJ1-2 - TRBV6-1 TGTGCCAGCAGTGAAAAGGGTACGTCCTATGGCTACACCTTC CASSEKGTSYGYTF
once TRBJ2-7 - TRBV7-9 TGTGCCAGCAGCTTGGAACGGGGCTCCGGTTACGAGCAGTACTTC CASSLERGSGYEQYF
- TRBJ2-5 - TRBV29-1 TGCAGCGTTAGATTCGCAGAGACCCAGTACTTC CSVRFAETQYF
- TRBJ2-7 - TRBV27 TGTGCCAGCAGTTTAGCAGGCGAGCAGTACTTC CASSLAGEQYF
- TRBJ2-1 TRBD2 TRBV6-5 TGTGCCAGCAGTTACGGTGCTAGCGGGAGAAATGAGCAGTTCTTC CASSYGASGRNEQFF
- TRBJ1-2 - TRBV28 TGTGCCAGCATTGGACGGAACTATGGCTACACCTTC CASIGRNYGYTF
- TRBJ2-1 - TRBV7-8 TGTGCCAGCCGGTTCGGCAGAAGCCACAATGAGCAGTTCTTC CASRFGRSHNEQFF